The 16 T cell receptor beta chains listed next were all sequenced from one sample in a study of blood T cell repertoires in COVID-19. Clones were sequenced by immunoSEQ multiplex PCR, and TCRdb holds only the in-frame ones, with some missing. The sample lists 300,000 to 400,000 clones, approximately 90% occurring once. The sequenced sample consisted of PBMCs or T cells enriched from blood (not recorded which). These receptor sequences come from a woman younger than 35 who had recovered from COVID-19.

The CDR3, as DNA: TGTGCCAGTAGTACCCGGGACAGGGACTACGAGCAGTACTTC. Its translation is CASSTRDRDYEQYF. The genes are TRBV19 and TRBJ2-7, with 9 bases fitting TRBD1. V lost 4 bases to trimming and J lost 3 bases; unmatched junction nucleotides: 4. Germline values: CDR1 LNHDA, CDR2 SQIVND (reference sequence). The CDR3 has 14 amino acids.

This clone was observed a single time. The rearrangement links TRBV6-2 or TRBV6-3 to TRBJ2-5, with 16 bases fitting TRBD2. The V gene's germline CDR1 is MNHEY and CDR2 SVGEGT. The V gene end was trimmed by 6 bases and the J gene end by 5 bases; junction bases not matched to a gene: 12. CDR3 size: 18 residues. CDR3 region: CASSRAGTSGGVRETQYF. The DNA for the CDR3 is TGTGCCAGCAGCAGAGCCGGGACTAGCGGGGGGGTCAGGGAGACCCAGTACTTC.

V usage is TRBV20-1 and J usage is TRBJ2-3; 9 nucleotides line up with TRBD2. Germline assignment: CDR1 DFQATT and CDR2 SNEGSKA (reference sequence). Trimming at V came to 3 bases and at J to 14 bases, leaving 15 bases not matched to a gene. The CDR3 is made up of 14 amino acids. CDR3 in DNA: TGCAGTGCTAGTGCGACTAGCGGCCTGACAAATGGGTATTTT. Amino acids: CSASATSGLTNGYF.

CDR3 sequence: CASSLVQTSGGRDEQFF. The CDR3 coding sequence is TGCGCCAGCAGCTTGGTTCAGACTAGCGGGGGTAGGGATGAGCAGTTCTTC. The chain employs TRBV5-1 and TRBJ2-1; 12 nucleotides align to TRBD2. Germline-derived CDR1 and CDR2 are SGHRS and YFSETQ. The CDR3 is 17 residues long. Trimming cost V 0 bases and J 8 bases; bases outside gene matches: 9.

J is TRBJ2-2 and V is TRBV27; D remains ambiguous. The CDR3 runs 16 residues. Trimming stripped 3 bases from V and 0 bases from J, with 11 bases between. Germline CDR1 and CDR2: MNHEY and SMNVEV (reference sequence). CDR3 region: CASSFWHLSNTGELFF. The CDR3 bases are TGTGCCAGCAGTTTCTGGCACCTCTCGAACACCGGGGAGCTGTTTTTT.

V is TRBV4-3 and J is TRBJ2-3, with 8 bases fitting TRBD2. CDR1 is LGHNA and CDR2 is YSLEER in the germline V gene. The CDR3 sequence is 16 residues long. V lost 0 bases to trimming and J lost 5 bases; unmatched junction nucleotides: 7. The CDR3 nucleotides read TGCGCCAGCAGCCAAGATTCGGGGGGGCCTGAAGATACGCAGTATTTT. It codes for CASSQDSGGPEDTQYF.

The chain has TRBV18 and TRBJ2-2, with TRBD1 matching 11 bases. V was clipped by 1 base and J by 1 base; unmatched bases: 5. This CDR3 region has 18 residues. Germline V gene data show CDR1 as KGHSH and CDR2 as LQKENI. The CDR3 spells CASSPQRTGGKNTGELFF. CDR3 bases: TGTGCCAGCTCACCACAGAGGACAGGGGGCAAGAACACCGGGGAGCTGTTTTTT.

The chain is built from TRBV3-1 (or the pseudogene TRBV3-2) and TRBJ1-6; 9 bases map to TRBD1. The V gene's germline CDR1 is LGHDT and CDR2 YNNKEL (reference sequence). Trimming cost V 1 base and J 9 bases; bases outside gene matches: 4. The CDR3 is 15 residues long. CDR3 amino acids: CASSQAGTGPSPLHF. Here the CDR3 DNA reads TGTGCCAGCAGCCAAGCCGGGACAGGGCCTTCACCCCTCCACTTT.

J is TRBJ1-6 and V is TRBV3-1 (or the pseudogene TRBV3-2); D unresolved. CDR3 size: 13 residues. Germline loops: CDR1 LGHDT, CDR2 YNNKEL (reference sequence). V dropped 4 bases and J dropped 5 bases, with 6 bases sitting between them. CDR3 in amino acids: CASSPPNNSPLHF. The CDR3, as DNA: TGTGCCAGCAGCCCCCCCAATAATTCACCCCTCCACTTT.

The chain carries TRBV9 and TRBJ1-2; TRBD1 aligns across 8 bases. This CDR3 region has 14 residues. The V and J ends lost 3 bases and 3 bases, in that order; junction bases with no gene match: 4. From germline, CDR1 is SGDLS and CDR2 YYNGEE. CDR3 in DNA: TGTGCCAGCAGCGAGGGACAGGCCCACTATGGCTACACCTTC. Encoded protein: CASSEGQAHYGYTF.

This chain joins TRBV7-2 and TRBJ1-6; 8 positions agree with TRBD1. The germline gives CDR1 SGHTA, CDR2 FQGNSA. This CDR3 contains 14 residues. V was clipped by 4 bases and J by 7 bases; unmatched bases: 3. The CDR3: CASSYRGSNSPLHF. The CDR3 region has the DNA TGTGCCAGCAGCTACAGGGGGTCGAATTCACCCCTCCACTTT.

The V gene is TRBV2, the J gene TRBJ1-5; 10 bases are a match to TRBD1. This CDR3 has 16 residues. The germline gives CDR1 SNHLY, CDR2 FYNNEI. Trimming at V came to 7 bases and at J to 1 base, leaving 7 bases not matched to a gene. The chain's CDR3 is CASKGTGVGSNQPQHF. Written as DNA, the CDR3 is TGTGCCAGCAAAGGGACAGGGGTCGGGAGCAATCAGCCCCAGCATTTT.

The genes are TRBV19 and TRBJ1-3; maybe TRBD1 (6 bases). The CDR3 runs to 16 residues. Trimming removed 9 bases at V and 2 bases at J, with 20 bases between. Germline CDR1 and CDR2: LNHDA and SQIVND (reference sequence). Here the CDR3 DNA reads TGTGCCAGCACCTCCACAGGGAAATTAACTGGAAACACCATATATTTT. Encoded protein: CASTSTGKLTGNTIYF.

V and J are TRBV19 and TRBJ1-3; possible D gene TRBD1, 6 bases. The CDR3 extends over 17 amino acids. Germline assignment: CDR1 LNHDA and CDR2 SQIVND (reference sequence). Trimming cost V 2 bases and J 0 bases, with 14 bases left between them. The CDR3 DNA is TGTGCCAGTAGTATACGGTTGAGGGACAACTCTGGAAACACCATATATTTT. Translated: CASSIRLRDNSGNTIYF.

The chain recombines TRBV3-1 (or the pseudogene TRBV3-2) with TRBJ1-2; possibly TRBD1 for D (5 bases). This CDR3 has 13 amino acids. Looked up from germline, CDR1 is LGHDT and CDR2 is YNNKEL (reference sequence). V gave up 0 bases and J gave up 5 bases, with 7 bases separating them. CDR3 sequence reads: CASSQDRDYGYTF. The CDR3 nucleotides read TGTGCCAGCAGCCAAGACAGGGATTATGGCTACACCTTC.

This chain links TRBV19 with TRBJ2-7; the match to TRBD1 covers 7 bases. The CDR3 has 14 residues. Unmatched junction bases numbered 15, after V lost 7 bases and J lost 9 bases. Germline V CDR1 and CDR2: LNHDA, SQIVND (reference sequence). The CDR3 here is CASTPTGPTTRQYF. The CDR3 DNA is TGTGCCAGTACCCCGACAGGGCCTACGACGAGGCAGTACTTC. The entire variable domain, with the rest obtained from reference TRBV19 and TRBJ2-7, is as follows: DGGITQSPKYLFRKEGQNVTLSCEQNLNHDAMYWYRQDPGQGLRLIYYSQIVNDFQKGDIAEGYSVSREKKESFPLTVTSAQKNPTAFYLCASTPTGPTTRQYFGPGTRLTVT.